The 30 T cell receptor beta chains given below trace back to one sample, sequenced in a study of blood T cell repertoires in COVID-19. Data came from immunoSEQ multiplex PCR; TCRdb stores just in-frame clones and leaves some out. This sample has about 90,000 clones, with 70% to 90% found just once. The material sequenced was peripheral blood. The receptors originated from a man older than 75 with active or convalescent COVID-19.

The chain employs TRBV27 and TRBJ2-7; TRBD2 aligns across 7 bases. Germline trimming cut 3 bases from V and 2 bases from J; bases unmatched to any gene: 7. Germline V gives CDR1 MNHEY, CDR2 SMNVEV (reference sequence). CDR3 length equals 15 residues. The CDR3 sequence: CASSLGGTVPYEQYF. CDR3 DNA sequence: TGTGCCAGCAGTTTGGGGGGGACTGTACCCTACGAGCAGTACTTC.

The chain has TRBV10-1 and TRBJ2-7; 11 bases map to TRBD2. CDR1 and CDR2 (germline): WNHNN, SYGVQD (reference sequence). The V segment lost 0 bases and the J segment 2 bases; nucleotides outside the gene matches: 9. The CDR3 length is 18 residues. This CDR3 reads CASSESQHRLAGPYEQYF. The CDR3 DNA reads TGCGCCAGCAGTGAGTCCCAGCATAGACTAGCGGGACCCTACGAGCAGTACTTC.

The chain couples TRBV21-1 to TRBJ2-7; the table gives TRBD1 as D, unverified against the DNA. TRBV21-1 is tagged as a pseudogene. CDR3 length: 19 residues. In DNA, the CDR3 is TGTGCCAGCAGCAAAGAGATGTATATGTTCGCAGGGGTGAGCAACGAGCAGTACTTC. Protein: CASSKEMYMFAGVSNEQYF.

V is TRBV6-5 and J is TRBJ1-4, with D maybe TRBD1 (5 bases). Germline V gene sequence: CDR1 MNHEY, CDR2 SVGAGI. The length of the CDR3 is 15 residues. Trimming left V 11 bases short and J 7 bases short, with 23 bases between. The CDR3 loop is CAGRPTGAGGEKLFF. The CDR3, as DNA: TGTGCCGGTCGCCCTACAGGCGCGGGGGGTGAAAAACTGTTTTTT.

CDR3 loop: CASSSSKTRGEQFF. As DNA, the CDR3 is TGTGCCAGCAGTTCCTCGAAGACTAGGGGTGAGCAGTTCTTC. The J gene is TRBJ2-1, the V gene TRBV6-5; the D gene is possibly TRBD2 (6 bases). The germline CDR1 and CDR2 sequences are MNHEY and SVGAGI. V lost 4 bases and J lost 9, with 16 bases in between. The CDR3 is 14 amino acids.

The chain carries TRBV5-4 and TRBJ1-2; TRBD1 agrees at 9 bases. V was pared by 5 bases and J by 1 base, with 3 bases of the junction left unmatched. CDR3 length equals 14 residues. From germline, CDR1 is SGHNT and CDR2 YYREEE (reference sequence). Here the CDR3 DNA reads TGTGCCAGCAGACTGGACAGGGGTAACTATGGCTACACCTTC. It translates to CASRLDRGNYGYTF.

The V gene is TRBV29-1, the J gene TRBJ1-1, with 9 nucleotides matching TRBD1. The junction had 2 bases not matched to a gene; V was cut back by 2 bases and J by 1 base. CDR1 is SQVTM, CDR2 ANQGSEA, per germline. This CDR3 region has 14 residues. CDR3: CSVEWGQGNTEAFF. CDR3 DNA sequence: TGCAGCGTTGAATGGGGACAGGGGAACACTGAAGCTTTCTTT.

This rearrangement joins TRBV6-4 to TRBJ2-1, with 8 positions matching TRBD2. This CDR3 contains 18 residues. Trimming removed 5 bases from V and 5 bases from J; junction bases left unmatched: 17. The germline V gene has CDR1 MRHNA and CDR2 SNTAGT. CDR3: CASSPTPTIAGGNNEQFF. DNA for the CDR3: TGTGCCAGCAGTCCCACCCCGACTATCGCGGGAGGCAACAATGAGCAGTTCTTC.

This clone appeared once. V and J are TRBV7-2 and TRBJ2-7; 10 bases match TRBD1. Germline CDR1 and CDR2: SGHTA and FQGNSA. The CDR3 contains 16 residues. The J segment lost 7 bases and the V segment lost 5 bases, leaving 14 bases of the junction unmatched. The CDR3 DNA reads TGTGCCAGCAGCCCCATAGGGACAGGGGTACGAGGGGAGCAGTACTTC. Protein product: CASSPIGTGVRGEQYF.

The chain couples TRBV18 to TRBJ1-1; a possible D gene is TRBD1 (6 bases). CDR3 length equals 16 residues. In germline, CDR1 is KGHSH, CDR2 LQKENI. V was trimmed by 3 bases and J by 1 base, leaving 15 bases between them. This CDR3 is CASSPWMEQGNTEAFF. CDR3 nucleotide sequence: TGTGCCAGCTCACCGTGGATGGAACAGGGGAACACTGAAGCTTTCTTT.

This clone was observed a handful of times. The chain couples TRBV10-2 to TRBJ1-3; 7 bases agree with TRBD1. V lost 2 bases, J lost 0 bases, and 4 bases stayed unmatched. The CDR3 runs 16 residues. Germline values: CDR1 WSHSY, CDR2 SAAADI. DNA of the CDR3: TGCGCCAGCAGTGAGATGGGACAGATCTCTGGAAACACCATATATTTT. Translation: CASSEMGQISGNTIYF.

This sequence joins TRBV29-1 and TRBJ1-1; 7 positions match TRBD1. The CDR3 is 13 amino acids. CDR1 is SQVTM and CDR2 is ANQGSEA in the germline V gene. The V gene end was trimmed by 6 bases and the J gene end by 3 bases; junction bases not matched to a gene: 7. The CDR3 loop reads CSVLTGWDTEAFF. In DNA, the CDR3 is TGCAGCGTCCTGACAGGGTGGGACACTGAAGCTTTCTTT.

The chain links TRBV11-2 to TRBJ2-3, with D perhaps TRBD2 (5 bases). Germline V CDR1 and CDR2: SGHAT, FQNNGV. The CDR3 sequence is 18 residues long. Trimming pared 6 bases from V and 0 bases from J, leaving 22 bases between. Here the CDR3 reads CASRRVGSAKPSTDTQYF. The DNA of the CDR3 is TGTGCCAGCAGGAGGGTGGGCTCCGCGAAGCCTAGCACAGATACGCAGTATTTT. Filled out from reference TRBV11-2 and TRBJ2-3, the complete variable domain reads EAGVAQSPRYKIIEKRQSVAFWCNPISGHATLYWYQQILGQGPKLLIQFQNNGVVDDSQLPKDRFSAERLKGVDSTLKIQPAKLEDSAVYLCASRRVGSAKPSTDTQYFGPGTRLTVL.

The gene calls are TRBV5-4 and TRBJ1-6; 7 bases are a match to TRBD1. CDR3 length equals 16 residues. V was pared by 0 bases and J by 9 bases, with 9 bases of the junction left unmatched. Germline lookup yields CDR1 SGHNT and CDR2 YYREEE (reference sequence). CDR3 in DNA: TGTGCCAGCAGCTTGGAGGGACAGCTGGTTGGTTCACCCCTCCACTTT. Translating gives CASSLEGQLVGSPLHF.

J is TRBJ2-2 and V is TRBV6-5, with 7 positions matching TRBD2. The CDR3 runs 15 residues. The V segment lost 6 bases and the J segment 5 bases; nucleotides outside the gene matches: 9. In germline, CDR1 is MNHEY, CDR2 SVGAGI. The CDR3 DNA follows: TGTGCCAGCAGCTCCACCCCACTAGCGACCGGGGAGCTGTTTTTT. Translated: CASSSTPLATGELFF.

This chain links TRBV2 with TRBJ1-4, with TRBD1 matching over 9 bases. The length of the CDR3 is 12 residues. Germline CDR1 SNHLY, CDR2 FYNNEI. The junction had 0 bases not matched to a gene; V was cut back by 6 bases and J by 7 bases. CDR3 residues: CASRDRGEKLFF. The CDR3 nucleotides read TGTGCCAGCAGGGACAGGGGTGAAAAACTGTTTTTT.

The CDR3 here is CASSITGVHNEQFF. DNA for the CDR3: TGTGCCAGTAGTATTACGGGAGTTCACAATGAGCAGTTCTTC. V is TRBV19 and J is TRBJ2-1; TRBD2 is a possible D gene (6 bases). V dropped 3 bases and J dropped 5 bases, with 11 bases sitting between them. Per the germline V gene, CDR1 is LNHDA and CDR2 is SQIVND (reference sequence). The CDR3 is made up of 14 amino acids.

CDR3 sequence (DNA): TGTGCCTGGAGTGTGACTTTATACAATGAGCAGTTCTTC. Its translation: CAWSVTLYNEQFF. The chain uses TRBV30 and TRBJ2-1; D is unresolved. This CDR3 is built from 13 residues. The V end lost 0 bases, the J end lost 4 bases, and 7 bases lay between the germline ends. Germline-derived CDR1 and CDR2 are GTSNPN and SVGIG (reference sequence).

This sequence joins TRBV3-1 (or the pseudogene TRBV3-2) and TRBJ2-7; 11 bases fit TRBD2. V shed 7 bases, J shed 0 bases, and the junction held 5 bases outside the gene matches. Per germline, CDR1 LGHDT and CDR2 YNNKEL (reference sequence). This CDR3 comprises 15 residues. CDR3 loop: CASKGLADSSYEQYF. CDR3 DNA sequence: TGTGCCAGCAAGGGACTAGCGGATAGCTCCTACGAGCAGTACTTC.

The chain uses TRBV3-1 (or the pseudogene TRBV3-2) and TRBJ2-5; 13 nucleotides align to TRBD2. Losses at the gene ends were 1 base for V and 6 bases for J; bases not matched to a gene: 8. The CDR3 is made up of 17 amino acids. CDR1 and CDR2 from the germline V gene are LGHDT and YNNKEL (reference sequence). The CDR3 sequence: CASSQATSGRFGKTQYF. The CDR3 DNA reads TGTGCCAGCAGCCAAGCGACTAGCGGGAGGTTTGGGAAGACCCAGTACTTC.

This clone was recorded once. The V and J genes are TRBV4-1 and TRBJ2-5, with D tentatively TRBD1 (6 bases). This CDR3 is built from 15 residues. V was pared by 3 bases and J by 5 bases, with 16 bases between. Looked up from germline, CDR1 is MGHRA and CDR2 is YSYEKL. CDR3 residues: CASSQLTGRGETQYF. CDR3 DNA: TGCGCCAGCAGCCAGCTTACAGGGCGCGGGGAGACCCAGTACTTC.

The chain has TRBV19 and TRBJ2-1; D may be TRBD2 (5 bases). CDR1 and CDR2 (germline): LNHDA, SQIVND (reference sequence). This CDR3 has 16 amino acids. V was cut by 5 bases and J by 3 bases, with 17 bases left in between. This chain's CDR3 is CASSEDRDLIYNEQFF. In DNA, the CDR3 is TGTGCCAGTAGTGAGGACCGGGATCTTATCTACAATGAGCAGTTCTTC.

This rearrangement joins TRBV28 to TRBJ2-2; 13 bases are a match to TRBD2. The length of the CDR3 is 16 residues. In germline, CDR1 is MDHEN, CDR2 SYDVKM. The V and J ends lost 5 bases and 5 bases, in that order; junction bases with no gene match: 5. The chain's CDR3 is CASSIPGLAGTGELFF. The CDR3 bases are TGTGCCAGCAGTATACCGGGACTAGCGGGAACCGGGGAGCTGTTTTTT.

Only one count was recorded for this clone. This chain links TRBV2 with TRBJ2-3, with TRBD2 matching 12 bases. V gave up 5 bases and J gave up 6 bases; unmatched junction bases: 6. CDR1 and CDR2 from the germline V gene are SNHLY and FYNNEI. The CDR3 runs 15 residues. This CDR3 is CASSWASGREDTQYF. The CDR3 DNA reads TGTGCCAGCAGTTGGGCTAGCGGGAGGGAGGATACGCAGTATTTT.

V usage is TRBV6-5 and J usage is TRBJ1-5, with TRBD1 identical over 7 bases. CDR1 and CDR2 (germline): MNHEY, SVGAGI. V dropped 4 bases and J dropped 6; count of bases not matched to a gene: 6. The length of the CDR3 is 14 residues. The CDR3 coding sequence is TGTGCCAGCAGTTCACAGGGGTGGGGTCAGCCCCAGCATTTT. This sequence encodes CASSSQGWGQPQHF.

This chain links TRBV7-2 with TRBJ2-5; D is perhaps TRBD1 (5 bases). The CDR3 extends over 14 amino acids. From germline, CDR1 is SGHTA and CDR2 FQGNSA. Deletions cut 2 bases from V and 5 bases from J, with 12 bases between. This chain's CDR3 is CASSLKMGRETQYF. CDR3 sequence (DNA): TGTGCCAGCAGCTTAAAAATGGGGCGGGAGACCCAGTACTTC.

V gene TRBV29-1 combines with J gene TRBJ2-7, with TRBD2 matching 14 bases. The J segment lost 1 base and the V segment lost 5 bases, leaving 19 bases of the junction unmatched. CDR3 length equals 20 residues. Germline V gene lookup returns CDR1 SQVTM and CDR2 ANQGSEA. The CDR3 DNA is TGCAGCGTTTCGGCGGCGGGACTAGCGGGAGTAGGTGGGAGTTCCTACGAGCAGTACTTC. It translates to CSVSAAGLAGVGGSSYEQYF.

The DNA for the CDR3 is TGTGCCGGCGCGGGTAGCTCCTATAATTCACCCCTCCACTTT. Protein: CAGAGSSYNSPLHF. The genes are TRBV28 and TRBJ1-6; D gene unclear. The CDR3 is made up of 14 amino acids. Germline V lookup: CDR1 MDHEN, CDR2 SYDVKM. The ends were cut back, 11 bases at V and 0 bases at J, with 11 bases in the middle.

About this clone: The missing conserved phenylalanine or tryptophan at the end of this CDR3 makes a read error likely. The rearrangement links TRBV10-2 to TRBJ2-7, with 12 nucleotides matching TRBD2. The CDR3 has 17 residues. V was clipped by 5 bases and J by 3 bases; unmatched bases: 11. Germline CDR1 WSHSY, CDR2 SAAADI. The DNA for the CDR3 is TGCGCCAGCAGTTCTAGCGGGAGGGGTAACAAAGACTACGAGCAGTACCTC. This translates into CASSSSGRGNKDYEQYL.

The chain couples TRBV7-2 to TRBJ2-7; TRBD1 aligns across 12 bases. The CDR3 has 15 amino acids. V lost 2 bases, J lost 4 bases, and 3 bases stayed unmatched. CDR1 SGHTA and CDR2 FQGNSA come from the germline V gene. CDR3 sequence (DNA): TGTGCCAGCAGCTTAAGGGGACAGGGGGCATACGAGCAGTACTTC. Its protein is CASSLRGQGAYEQYF.